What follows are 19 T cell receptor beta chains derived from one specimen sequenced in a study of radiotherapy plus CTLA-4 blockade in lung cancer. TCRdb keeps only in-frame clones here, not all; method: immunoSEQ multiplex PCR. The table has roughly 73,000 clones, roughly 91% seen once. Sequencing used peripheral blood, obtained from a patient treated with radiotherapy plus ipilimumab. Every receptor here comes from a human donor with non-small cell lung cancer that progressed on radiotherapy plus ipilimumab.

Here the CDR3 reads CAWSVGASGAYNEQFF. DNA for the CDR3: TGTGCCTGGAGTGTCGGGGCTAGCGGGGCCTACAATGAGCAGTTCTTC. J is TRBJ2-1 and V is TRBV30; 9 bases map to TRBD2. V shed 0 bases and J 2 bases; nucleotides not matched to a gene: 5. Germline V lookup: CDR1 GTSNPN, CDR2 SVGIG (reference sequence). The CDR3 sequence is 16 residues long. The full variable domain, its missing parts supplied by reference TRBV30 and TRBJ2-1, is SQTIHQWPATLVQPVGSPLSLECTVEGTSNPNLYWYRQAAGRGLQLLFYSVGIGQISSEVPQNLSASRPQDRQFILSSKKLLLSDSGFYLCAWSVGASGAYNEQFFGPGTRLTVL.

The CDR3 DNA reads as TGTGCCAGCAGCTTAGGGACTAGCGGGAGTGGCCAAGAGACCCAGTACTTC. Translated, it gives CASSLGTSGSGQETQYF. This chain connects TRBV7-3 to TRBJ2-5; 14 nucleotides align to TRBD2. Trimming at V came to 2 bases and at J to 1 base, leaving 3 bases not matched to a gene. Germline-derived CDR1 and CDR2 are SGHTA and FQGTGA. This CDR3 comprises 17 residues.

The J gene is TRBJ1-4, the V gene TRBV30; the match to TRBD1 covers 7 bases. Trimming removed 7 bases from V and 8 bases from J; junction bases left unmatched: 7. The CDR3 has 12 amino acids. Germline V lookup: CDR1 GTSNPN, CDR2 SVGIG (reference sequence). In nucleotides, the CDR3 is TGTGCCTACTCCGAGACAGGGGAAAAACTGTTTTTT. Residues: CAYSETGEKLFF.

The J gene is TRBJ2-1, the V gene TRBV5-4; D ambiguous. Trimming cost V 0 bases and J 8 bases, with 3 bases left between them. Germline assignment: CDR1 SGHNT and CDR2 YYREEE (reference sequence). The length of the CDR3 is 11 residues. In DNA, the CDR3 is TGTGCCAGCAGCTTGGGTTATGAGCAGTTCTTC. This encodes CASSLGYEQFF. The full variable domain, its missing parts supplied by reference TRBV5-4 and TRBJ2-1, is ETGVTQSPTHLIKTRGQQVTLRCSSQSGHNTVSWYQQALGQGPQFIFQYYREEENGRGNFPPRFSGLQFPNYSSELNVNALELDDSALYLCASSLGYEQFFGPGTRLTVL.

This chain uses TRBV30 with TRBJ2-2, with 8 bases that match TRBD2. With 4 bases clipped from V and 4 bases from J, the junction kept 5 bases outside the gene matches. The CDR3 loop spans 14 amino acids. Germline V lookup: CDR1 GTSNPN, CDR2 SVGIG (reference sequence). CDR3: CAWNPGTSTGELFF. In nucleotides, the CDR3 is TGTGCCTGGAACCCCGGGACTAGCACCGGGGAGCTGTTTTTT. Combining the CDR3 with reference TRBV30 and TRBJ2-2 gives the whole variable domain SQTIHQWPATLVQPVGSPLSLECTVEGTSNPNLYWYRQAAGRGLQLLFYSVGIGQISSEVPQNLSASRPQDRQFILSSKKLLLSDSGFYLCAWNPGTSTGELFFGEGSRLTVL.

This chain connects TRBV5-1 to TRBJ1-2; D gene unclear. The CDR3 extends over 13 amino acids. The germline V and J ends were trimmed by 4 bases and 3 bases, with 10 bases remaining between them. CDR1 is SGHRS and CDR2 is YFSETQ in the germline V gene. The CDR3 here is CASSVGDDYGYTF. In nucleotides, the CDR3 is TGCGCCAGCAGCGTGGGAGACGACTATGGCTACACCTTC.

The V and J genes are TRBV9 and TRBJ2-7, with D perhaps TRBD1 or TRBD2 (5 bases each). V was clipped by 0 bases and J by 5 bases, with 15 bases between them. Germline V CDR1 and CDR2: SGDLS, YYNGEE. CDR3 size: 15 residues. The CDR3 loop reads CASSVEGTHHDEQYF. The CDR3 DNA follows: TGTGCCAGCAGCGTAGAAGGGACCCATCACGACGAGCAGTACTTC.

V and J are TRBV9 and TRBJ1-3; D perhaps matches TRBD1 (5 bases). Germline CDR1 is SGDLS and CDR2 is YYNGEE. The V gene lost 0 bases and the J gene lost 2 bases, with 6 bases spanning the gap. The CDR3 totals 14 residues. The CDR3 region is CASSVARAGNTIYF. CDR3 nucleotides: TGTGCCAGCAGCGTAGCCAGGGCTGGAAACACCATATATTTT. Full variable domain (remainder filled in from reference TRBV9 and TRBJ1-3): DSGVTQTPKHLITATGQRVTLRCSPRSGDLSVYWYQQSLDQGLQFLIQYYNGEERAKGNILERFSAQQFPDLHSELNLSSLELGDSALYFCASSVARAGNTIYFGEGSWLTVV.

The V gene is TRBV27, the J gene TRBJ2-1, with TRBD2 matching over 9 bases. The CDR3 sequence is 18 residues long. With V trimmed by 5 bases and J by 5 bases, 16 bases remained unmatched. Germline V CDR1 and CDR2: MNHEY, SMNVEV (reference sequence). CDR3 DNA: TGTGCCAGCAGTCCCAATTTCAGTAGCGGGAGAAAGCACAATGAGCAGTTCTTC. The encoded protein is CASSPNFSSGRKHNEQFF.

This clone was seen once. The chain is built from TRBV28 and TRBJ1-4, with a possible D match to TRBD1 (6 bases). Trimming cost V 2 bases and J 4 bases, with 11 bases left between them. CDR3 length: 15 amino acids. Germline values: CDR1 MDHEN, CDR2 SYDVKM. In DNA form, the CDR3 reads TGTGCCAGCAGTTTAGGGGGGCGAAGTAATGAAAAACTGTTTTTT. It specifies CASSLGGRSNEKLFF.

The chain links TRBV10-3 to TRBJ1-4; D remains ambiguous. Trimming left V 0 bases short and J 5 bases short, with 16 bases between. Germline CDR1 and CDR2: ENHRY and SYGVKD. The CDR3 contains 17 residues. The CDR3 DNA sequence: TGTGCCATCAGTGAGTCAGGCAGGTCATCGGCAAATGAAAAACTGTTTTTT. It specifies CAISESGRSSANEKLFF.

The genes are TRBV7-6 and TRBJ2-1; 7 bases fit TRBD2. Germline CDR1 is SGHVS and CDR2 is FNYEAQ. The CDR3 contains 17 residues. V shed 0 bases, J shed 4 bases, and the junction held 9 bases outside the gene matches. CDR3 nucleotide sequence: TGTGCCAGCAGCTTAGCTTCAGCAGGCGGGAGTTACAATGAGCAGTTCTTC. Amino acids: CASSLASAGGSYNEQFF.

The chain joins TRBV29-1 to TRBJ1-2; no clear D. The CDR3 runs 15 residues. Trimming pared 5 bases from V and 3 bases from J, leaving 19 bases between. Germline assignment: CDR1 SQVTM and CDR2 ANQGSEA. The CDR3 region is CSVRASTGPDYGYTF. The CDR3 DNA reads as TGCAGCGTTAGGGCCTCAACCGGGCCTGACTATGGCTACACCTTC.

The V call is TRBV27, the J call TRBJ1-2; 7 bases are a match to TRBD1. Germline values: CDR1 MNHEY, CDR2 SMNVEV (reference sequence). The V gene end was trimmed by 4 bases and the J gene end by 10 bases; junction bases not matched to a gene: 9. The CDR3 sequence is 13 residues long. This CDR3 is CASSSTRQGFYTF. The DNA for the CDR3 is TGTGCCAGCAGTTCCACTAGACAGGGATTCTACACCTTC.

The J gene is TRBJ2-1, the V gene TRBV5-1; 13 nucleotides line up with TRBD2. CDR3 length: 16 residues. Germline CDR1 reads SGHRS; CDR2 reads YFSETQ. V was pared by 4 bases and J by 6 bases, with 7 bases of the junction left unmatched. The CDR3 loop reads CASSPGTSGAINEQFF. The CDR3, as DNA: TGCGCCAGCAGCCCCGGGACTAGCGGGGCAATCAATGAGCAGTTCTTC.

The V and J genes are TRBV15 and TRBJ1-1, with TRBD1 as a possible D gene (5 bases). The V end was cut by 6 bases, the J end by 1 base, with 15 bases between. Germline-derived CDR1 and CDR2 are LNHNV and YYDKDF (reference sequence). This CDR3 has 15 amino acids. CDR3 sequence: CATRGLGGTNTEAFF. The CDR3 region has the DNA TGTGCCACCAGGGGGCTGGGGGGGACGAACACTGAAGCTTTCTTT.

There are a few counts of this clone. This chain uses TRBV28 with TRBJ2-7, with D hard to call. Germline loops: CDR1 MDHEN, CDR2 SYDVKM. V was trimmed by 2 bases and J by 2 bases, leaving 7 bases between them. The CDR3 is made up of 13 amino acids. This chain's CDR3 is CASSLRAAYEQYV. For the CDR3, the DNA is TGTGCCAGCAGTTTACGGGCAGCCTACGAGCAGTACGTC.

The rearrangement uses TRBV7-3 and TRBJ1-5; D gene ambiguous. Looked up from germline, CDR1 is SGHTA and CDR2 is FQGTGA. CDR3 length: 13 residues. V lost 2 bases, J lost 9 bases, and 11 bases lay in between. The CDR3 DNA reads TGTGCCAGCAGCTTAGTGGGTGGGATGCCCCAGCATTTT. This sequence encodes CASSLVGGMPQHF.

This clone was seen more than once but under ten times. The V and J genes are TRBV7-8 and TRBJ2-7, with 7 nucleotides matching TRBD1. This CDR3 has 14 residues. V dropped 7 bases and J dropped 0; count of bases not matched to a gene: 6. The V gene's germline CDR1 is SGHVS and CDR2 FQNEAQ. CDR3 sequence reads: CASTRGQSSYEQYF. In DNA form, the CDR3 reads TGTGCCAGCACCCGGGGACAGAGCTCCTACGAGCAGTACTTC.